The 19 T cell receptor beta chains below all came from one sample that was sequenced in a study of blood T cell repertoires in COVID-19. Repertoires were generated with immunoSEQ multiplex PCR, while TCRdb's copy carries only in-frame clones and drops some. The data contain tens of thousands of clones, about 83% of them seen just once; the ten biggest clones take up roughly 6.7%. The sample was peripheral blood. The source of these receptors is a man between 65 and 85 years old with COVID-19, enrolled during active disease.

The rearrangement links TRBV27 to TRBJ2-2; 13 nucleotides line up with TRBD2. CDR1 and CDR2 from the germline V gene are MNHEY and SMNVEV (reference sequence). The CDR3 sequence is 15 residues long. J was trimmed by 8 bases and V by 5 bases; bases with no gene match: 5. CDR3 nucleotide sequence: TGTGCCAGCAGTCCAGGGACTAGCGGGGTTGGGGAGCTGTTTTTT. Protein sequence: CASSPGTSGVGELFF.

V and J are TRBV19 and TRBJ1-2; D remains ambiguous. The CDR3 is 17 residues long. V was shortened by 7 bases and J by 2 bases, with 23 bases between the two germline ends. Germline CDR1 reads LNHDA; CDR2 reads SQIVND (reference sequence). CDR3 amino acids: CASTQKEGSEGNYGYTF. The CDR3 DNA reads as TGTGCCAGTACCCAAAAGGAGGGCAGTGAAGGAAACTATGGCTACACCTTC.

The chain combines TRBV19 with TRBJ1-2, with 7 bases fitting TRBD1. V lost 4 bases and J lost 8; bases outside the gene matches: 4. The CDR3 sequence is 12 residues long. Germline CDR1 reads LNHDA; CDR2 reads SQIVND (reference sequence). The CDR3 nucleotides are TGTGCCAGTAGTACTAAGGACAGGGGCTACACCTTC. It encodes CASSTKDRGYTF.

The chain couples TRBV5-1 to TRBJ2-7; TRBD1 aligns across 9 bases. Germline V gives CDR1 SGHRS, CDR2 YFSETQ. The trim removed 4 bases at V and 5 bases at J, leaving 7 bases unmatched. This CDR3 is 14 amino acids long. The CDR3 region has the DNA TGCGCCAGCAGCGCCTTGGGACAGGGAAACGAGCAGTACTTC. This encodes CASSALGQGNEQYF. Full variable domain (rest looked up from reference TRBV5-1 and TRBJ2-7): KAGVTQTPRYLIKTRGQQVTLSCSPISGHRSVSWYQQTPGQGLQFLFEYFSETQRNKGNFPGRFSGRQFSNSRSEMNVSTLELGDSALYLCASSALGQGNEQYFGPGTRLTVT.

In DNA, the CDR3 is TGTGCCAGCAGTTACTCTGGAGGGGCAAAGGAGTATGGCTACACCTTC. Protein sequence: CASSYSGGAKEYGYTF. The chain has TRBV6-6 and TRBJ1-2, with D perhaps matching TRBD1 (5 bases). The V and J ends lost 0 bases and 5 bases respectively, with 16 bases between them. CDR1 MNHNY and CDR2 SVGAGI come from the germline V gene (reference sequence). The CDR3 spans 16 residues.

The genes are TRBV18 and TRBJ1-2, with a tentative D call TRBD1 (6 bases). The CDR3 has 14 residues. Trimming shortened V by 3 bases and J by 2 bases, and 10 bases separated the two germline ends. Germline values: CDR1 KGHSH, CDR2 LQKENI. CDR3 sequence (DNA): TGTGCCAGCTCACCGCCCGGACAGAACTATGGCTACACCTTC. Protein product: CASSPPGQNYGYTF.

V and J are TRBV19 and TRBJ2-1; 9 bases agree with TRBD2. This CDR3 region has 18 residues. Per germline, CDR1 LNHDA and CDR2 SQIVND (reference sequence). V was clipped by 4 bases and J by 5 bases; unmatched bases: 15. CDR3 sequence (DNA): TGTGCCAGTAGTAGGCGCCGTCGGGGTAGCGGGGGAGACAATGAGCAGTTCTTC. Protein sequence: CASSRRRRGSGGDNEQFF.

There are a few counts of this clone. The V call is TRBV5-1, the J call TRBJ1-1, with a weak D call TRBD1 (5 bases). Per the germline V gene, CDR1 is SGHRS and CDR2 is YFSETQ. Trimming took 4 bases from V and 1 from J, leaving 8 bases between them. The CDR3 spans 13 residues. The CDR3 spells CASSRGGNTEAFF. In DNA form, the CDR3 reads TGCGCCAGCAGCCGCGGGGGGAACACTGAAGCTTTCTTT.

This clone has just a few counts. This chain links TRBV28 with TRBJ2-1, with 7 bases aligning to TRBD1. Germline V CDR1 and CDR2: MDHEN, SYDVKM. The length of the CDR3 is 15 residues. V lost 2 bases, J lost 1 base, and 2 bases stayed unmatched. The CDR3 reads CASSLQGVSYNEQFF. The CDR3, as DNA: TGTGCCAGCAGTTTACAGGGGGTATCCTACAATGAGCAGTTCTTC.

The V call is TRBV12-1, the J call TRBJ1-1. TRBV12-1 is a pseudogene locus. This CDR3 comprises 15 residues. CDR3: CASSKALLLDTEAFF. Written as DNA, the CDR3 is TGTGCCAGCAGCAAAGCTTTACTGTTGGACACTGAAGCTTTCTTT.

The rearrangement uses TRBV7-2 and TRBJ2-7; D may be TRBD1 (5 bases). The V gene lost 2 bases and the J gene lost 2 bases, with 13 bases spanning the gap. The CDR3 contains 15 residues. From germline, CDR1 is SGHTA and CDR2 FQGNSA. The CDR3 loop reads CASSLQRAGPYEQYF. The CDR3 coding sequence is TGTGCCAGCAGCTTACAGCGTGCAGGGCCCTACGAGCAGTACTTC.

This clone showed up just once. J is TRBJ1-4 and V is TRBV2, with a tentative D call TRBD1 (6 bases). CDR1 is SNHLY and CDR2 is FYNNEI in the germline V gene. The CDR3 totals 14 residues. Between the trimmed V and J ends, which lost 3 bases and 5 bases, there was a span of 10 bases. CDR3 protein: CASSEDRENEKLFF. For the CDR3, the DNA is TGTGCCAGCAGTGAGGACAGAGAGAATGAAAAACTGTTTTTT.

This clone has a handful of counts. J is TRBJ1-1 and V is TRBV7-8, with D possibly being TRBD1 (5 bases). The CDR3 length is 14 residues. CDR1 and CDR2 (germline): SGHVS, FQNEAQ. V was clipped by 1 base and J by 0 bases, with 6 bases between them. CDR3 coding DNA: TGTGCCAGCAGCTTAGGGGGCTTGAACACTGAAGCTTTCTTT. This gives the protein CASSLGGLNTEAFF.

CDR3 protein: CAWTPGLYQETQYF. CDR3 sequence (DNA): TGTGCCTGGACGCCAGGGCTTTACCAAGAGACCCAGTACTTC. The chain links TRBV30 to TRBJ2-5; a weak D match, TRBD1 (5 bases). There are 14 residues in the CDR3. Trimming stripped 4 bases from V and 0 bases from J, with 12 bases between. Germline CDR1 GTSNPN, CDR2 SVGIG (reference sequence).

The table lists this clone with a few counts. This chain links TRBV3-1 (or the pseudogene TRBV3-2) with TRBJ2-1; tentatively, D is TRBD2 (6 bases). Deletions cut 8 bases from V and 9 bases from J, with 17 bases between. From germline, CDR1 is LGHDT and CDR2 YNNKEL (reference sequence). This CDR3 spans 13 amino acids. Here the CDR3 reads CASGRETRGEQFF. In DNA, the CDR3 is TGTGCCAGCGGGCGGGAAACACGGGGTGAGCAGTTCTTC.

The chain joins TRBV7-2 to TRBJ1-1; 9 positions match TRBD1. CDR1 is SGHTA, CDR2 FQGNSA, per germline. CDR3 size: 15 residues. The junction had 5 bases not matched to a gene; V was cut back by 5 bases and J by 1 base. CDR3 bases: TGTGCCAGCAGCACACTACAGGGGGCGAACACTGAAGCTTTCTTT. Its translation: CASSTLQGANTEAFF.

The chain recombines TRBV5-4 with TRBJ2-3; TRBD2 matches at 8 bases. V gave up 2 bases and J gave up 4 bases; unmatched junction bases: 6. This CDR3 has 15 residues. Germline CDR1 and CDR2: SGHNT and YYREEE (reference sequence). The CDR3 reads CASSFGRGGADTQYF. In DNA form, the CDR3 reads TGTGCCAGCAGCTTCGGTCGGGGGGGCGCAGATACGCAGTATTTT.

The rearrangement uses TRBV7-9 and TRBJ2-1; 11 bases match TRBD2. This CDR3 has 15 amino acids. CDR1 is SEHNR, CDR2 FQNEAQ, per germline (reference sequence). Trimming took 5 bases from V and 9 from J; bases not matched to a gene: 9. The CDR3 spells CASSATSGSSPEQFF. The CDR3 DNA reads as TGTGCCAGCAGCGCCACTAGCGGGAGTTCCCCTGAGCAGTTCTTC.

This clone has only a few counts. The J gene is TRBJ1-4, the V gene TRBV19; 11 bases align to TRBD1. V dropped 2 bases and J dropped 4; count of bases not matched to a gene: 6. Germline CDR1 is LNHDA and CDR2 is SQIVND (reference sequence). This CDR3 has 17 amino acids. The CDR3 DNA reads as TGTGCCAGTAGTATAAAGGGACAGGGGGAGGATAATGAAAAACTGTTTTTT. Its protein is CASSIKGQGEDNEKLFF.